Each of the 10 T cell receptor beta chains below was sequenced from the same sample in a study of shared clonotypes between healthy human individuals (dated by TCRdb to the early 2020s). The protocol used for the library was the immunoSEQ multiplex PCR assay. TCRdb took over this immuneACCESS table, retaining in-frame rearrangements with V and J assigned. Such tables are incomplete; in checked studies, under half of the missing clones stem from an unresolved V gene, and the remainder is unexplained. The sample has 1.6 million or so clones on record, more than 95% of them singletons. Of the sample, approximately 1% is held by the ten largest clones. The sample consisted of naive CD4+ T cells sorted from blood. Read against the paper, the sample's cell subset or site label means: CD45RA+ positively selected. The receptors shown here come from a man aged 25-45 years in good health.

Concerning this clone: The sample holds other DNA sequences that translate to the same CDR3. The chain has TRBV5-4 and TRBJ2-7; D gene ambiguous. Germline V lookup: CDR1 SGHNT, CDR2 YYREEE (reference sequence). The CDR3 extends over 13 amino acids. Deletions cut 0 bases from V and 5 bases from J, with 9 bases between. The CDR3 protein is CASSLDRVDEQYF. CDR3 coding DNA: TGTGCCAGCAGCTTGGATCGGGTGGACGAGCAGTACTTC. The full variable domain, rest sourced from reference TRBV5-4 and TRBJ2-7, is ETGVTQSPTHLIKTRGQQVTLRCSSQSGHNTVSWYQQALGQGPQFIFQYYREEENGRGNFPPRFSGLQFPNYSSELNVNALELDDSALYLCASSLDRVDEQYFGPGTRLTVT.

This clone appeared a single time. This sequence joins TRBV5-1 and TRBJ2-3; D is possibly TRBD2 (6 bases). With 4 bases removed from V and 7 bases from J, the gap between germline ends came to 19 bases. The CDR3 is 15 amino acids. Germline V gene sequence: CDR1 SGHRS, CDR2 YFSETQ. The CDR3 DNA sequence: TGCGCCAGCAGCCCGACCCCCCAAGGGAGGCATACGCAGTATTTT. Protein product: CASSPTPQGRHTQYF.

J is TRBJ1-1 and V is TRBV19; D call uncertain. The V end was cut by 5 bases, the J end by 5 bases, with 18 bases between. Germline CDR1 reads LNHDA; CDR2 reads SQIVND (reference sequence). There are 15 residues in the CDR3. CDR3 residues: CASSAEQIGRTEAFF. The CDR3, as DNA: TGTGCCAGTAGTGCGGAACAGATTGGGAGGACTGAAGCTTTCTTT. The whole variable domain, filled in from reference TRBV19 and TRBJ1-1, reads DGGITQSPKYLFRKEGQNVTLSCEQNLNHDAMYWYRQDPGQGLRLIYYSQIVNDFQKGDIAEGYSVSREKKESFPLTVTSAQKNPTAFYLCASSAEQIGRTEAFFGQGTRLTVV.

The chain joins TRBV5-1 to TRBJ2-3, with D hard to call. V gave up 0 bases and J gave up 0 bases, with 8 bases separating them. The CDR3 spans 15 residues. The V gene's germline CDR1 is SGHRS and CDR2 YFSETQ. The CDR3 loop reads CASSLAPTSTDTQYF. CDR3 in DNA: TGCGCCAGCAGCTTGGCTCCGACTAGCACAGATACGCAGTATTTT.

A single count supports this clone. V is TRBV4-1 and J is TRBJ2-1; tentatively, D is TRBD2 (6 bases). CDR3 length: 16 residues. Germline-derived CDR1 and CDR2 are MGHRA and YSYEKL. V lost 1 base to trimming and J lost 3 bases, with 13 bases between them. This chain's CDR3 is CASSQVGRTNYNEQFF. The CDR3 DNA reads as TGCGCCAGCAGCCAAGTTGGACGGACTAACTACAATGAGCAGTTCTTC.

The rearrangement joins TRBV7-9 to TRBJ1-5; weak D call: TRBD1 (5 bases). Trimming stripped 5 bases from V and 2 bases from J, with 19 bases between. CDR1 is SEHNR and CDR2 is FQNEAQ in the germline V gene (reference sequence). CDR3 length: 17 residues. The CDR3 sequence: CASSTYRGQGGNQPQHF. The DNA of the CDR3 is TGTGCCAGCAGCACCTACCGGGGTCAAGGGGGCAATCAGCCCCAGCATTTT.

This chain links TRBV2 with TRBJ2-5, with 7 positions matching TRBD2. The CDR3 is made up of 13 amino acids. The ends lost 8 bases at V and 2 bases at J; junction bases unmatched: 5. Germline loops: CDR1 SNHLY, CDR2 FYNNEI. The chain's CDR3 is CASGGGIQETQYF. The CDR3 nucleotides are TGTGCCAGCGGCGGGGGTATTCAAGAGACCCAGTACTTC.

The chain is built from TRBV7-9 and TRBJ2-7, with D tentatively TRBD1 or TRBD2 (5 bases each). CDR3 length: 16 amino acids. Deletions cut 1 base from V and 0 bases from J, with 13 bases between. Germline V gene data show CDR1 as SEHNR and CDR2 as FQNEAQ (reference sequence). The CDR3, as DNA: TGTGCCAGCAGCTTAGGGGTGGGGGATATCTCCTACGAGCAGTACTTC. It is translated as CASSLGVGDISYEQYF.

This clone appeared once. The chain uses TRBV18 and TRBJ2-3; the match to TRBD2 covers 12 bases. Germline trimming cut 3 bases from V and 7 bases from J; bases unmatched to any gene: 8. Germline-derived CDR1 and CDR2 are KGHSH and LQKENI. This CDR3 comprises 16 residues. The CDR3 here is CASSPTGLAGGYTQYF. CDR3 in DNA: TGTGCCAGCTCACCTACGGGACTAGCGGGCGGGTATACGCAGTATTTT.

This clone has a single count. This CDR3 is also generated by other DNA sequences in the sample. The gene calls are TRBV5-1 and TRBJ2-2; D ambiguous. Germline CDR1 and CDR2: SGHRS and YFSETQ. V lost 0 bases and J 1 base, leaving 4 bases between the germline ends. The CDR3 is 14 amino acids. This CDR3 reads CASSLDQNTGELFF. CDR3 bases: TGCGCCAGCAGCTTGGACCAGAACACCGGGGAGCTGTTTTTT.